Below, 16 T cell receptor beta chains from the same sample are listed, as sequenced in a study of CD8+ T cells in alopecia areata. Extraction and reverse transcription of RNA yielded cDNA as the sequencing template. The method was immunoSEQ multiplex PCR; TCRdb's version includes in-frame clones alone and lacks a portion of them. The sample comprises approximately 280,000 clones, 55% to 75% of which are singletons, and about 1.8% rests with the top ten. Treatment in this sample: oral pan-JAK inhibitor, 5-10 mg twice daily. The sample here was CD4+ T cells sorted from blood, taken at week 24, from a patient treated with tofacitinib. The receptors were gathered from a human donor with alopecia areata.

This clone was recorded a few times. CDR3 amino acids: CASQQGATGANVLTF. DNA of the CDR3: TGCGCCAGCCAACAGGGAGCCACTGGGGCCAACGTCCTGACTTTC. This sequence joins TRBV5-1 and TRBJ2-6; D may be TRBD1 (6 bases). Germline V CDR1 and CDR2: SGHRS, YFSETQ. The length of the CDR3 is 15 residues. Deletions cut 7 bases from V and 2 bases from J, with 13 bases between.

This clone showed up just once. The gene calls are TRBV7-9 and TRBJ2-3; D perhaps matches TRBD1 (6 bases). From germline, CDR1 is SEHNR and CDR2 FQNEAQ (reference sequence). CDR3 length: 17 amino acids. V was cut by 10 bases and J by 2 bases, with 25 bases left in between. The CDR3 sequence: CATGKTHRESPTDTQYF. The CDR3 DNA follows: TGTGCCACCGGCAAAACACACAGGGAAAGCCCCACAGATACGCAGTATTTT.

This clone was seen only a few times. The V call is TRBV12-5, the J call TRBJ2-7, with TRBD1 identical over 8 bases. The germline CDR1 and CDR2 sequences are LGHNT and FRNRAP. After removal of 4 bases from V and 2 bases from J, the junction contained 1 base not matched to a gene. The CDR3 loop spans 13 amino acids. CDR3: CASGSTGAYEQYF. CDR3 DNA sequence: TGTGCTAGTGGTTCGACAGGGGCCTACGAGCAGTACTTC.

The chain has TRBV5-4 and TRBJ2-5; no firm D call. CDR3 length equals 13 residues. Trimming shortened V by 3 bases and J by 1 base, and 7 bases separated the two germline ends. Germline V gene sequence: CDR1 SGHNT, CDR2 YYREEE (reference sequence). CDR3 coding DNA: TGTGCCAGCAGCTCCCCCAGCCAAGAGACCCAGTACTTC. The encoded protein is CASSSPSQETQYF.

The chain couples TRBV15 to TRBJ1-6; D is perhaps TRBD1 (6 bases). V lost 2 bases to trimming and J lost 7 bases, with 15 bases between them. This CDR3 region has 16 residues. Germline V lookup: CDR1 LNHNV, CDR2 YYDKDF (reference sequence). This chain's CDR3 is CATSRLTDRPNSPLHF. The CDR3 DNA reads as TGTGCCACCAGCAGACTCACCGACAGGCCAAATTCACCCCTCCACTTT.

The V call is TRBV5-1, the J call TRBJ1-6; no reliable D call. The V and J ends lost 2 bases and 3 bases respectively, with 6 bases between them. CDR1 is SGHRS and CDR2 is YFSETQ in the germline V gene. The CDR3 is 14 amino acids. The CDR3 loop is CASSLKDYNSPLHF. Here the CDR3 DNA reads TGCGCCAGCAGCTTAAAGGACTATAATTCACCCCTCCACTTT.

This clone occurred a few times. V gene TRBV11-2 combines with J gene TRBJ2-5, with 11 bases identical to TRBD2. V lost 7 bases and J lost 1; bases outside the gene matches: 17. The CDR3 totals 19 residues. The germline V gene encodes CDR1 SGHAT and CDR2 FQNNGV. DNA of the CDR3: TGTGCCAGCACACACTCCCTTAGCGGGGGGGCCTACTTCCAAGAGACCCAGTACTTC. Its translation is CASTHSLSGGAYFQETQYF.

This clone was seen a single time. The chain is built from TRBV5-4 and TRBJ1-2; TRBD1 aligns across 7 bases. The V gene end was trimmed by 4 bases and the J gene end by 5 bases; junction bases not matched to a gene: 8. The CDR3 totals 14 residues. Germline-derived CDR1 and CDR2 are SGHNT and YYREEE (reference sequence). The CDR3 DNA reads as TGTGCCAGCAGCCATGTATCACAGGGGTATGGCTACACCTTC. The encoded protein is CASSHVSQGYGYTF. The full variable domain, rest sourced from reference TRBV5-4 and TRBJ1-2, is ETGVTQSPTHLIKTRGQQVTLRCSSQSGHNTVSWYQQALGQGPQFIFQYYREEENGRGNFPPRFSGLQFPNYSSELNVNALELDDSALYLCASSHVSQGYGYTFGSGTRLTVV.

This clone was seen a few times. The CDR3 here is CSAGTGIFEGLFF. The CDR3 nucleotides are TGCAGCGCCGGGACAGGGATCTTTGAGGGACTGTTTTTT. The V and J genes are TRBV29-1 and TRBJ1-4, with 9 positions matching TRBD1. The length of the CDR3 is 13 residues. With 7 bases clipped from V and 13 bases from J, the junction kept 13 bases outside the gene matches. Germline CDR1 and CDR2: SQVTM and ANQGSEA.

The chain couples TRBV19 to TRBJ1-2, with TRBD1 identical over 7 bases. The CDR3 runs to 17 residues. From germline, CDR1 is LNHDA and CDR2 SQIVND (reference sequence). V trimming: 6 bases; J trimming: 3 bases; junction bases outside the gene matches: 16. Here the CDR3 DNA reads TGTGCCAGTAGCATTACCCATGGACAGGCTCCAGACTATGGCTACACCTTC. Encoded protein: CASSITHGQAPDYGYTF.

This clone was detected a few times. The chain couples TRBV2 to TRBJ1-1; D remains unclear. V lost 6 bases to trimming and J lost 2 bases, with 10 bases between them. The CDR3 extends over 13 amino acids. Germline values: CDR1 SNHLY, CDR2 FYNNEI. The CDR3 loop is CASRAGLNTEAFF. The CDR3 coding sequence is TGTGCCAGCAGGGCAGGCCTAAACACTGAAGCTTTCTTT.

With respect to this clone: The same CDR3 is also encoded by other DNA sequences in this sample. The rearrangement links TRBV7-2 to TRBJ1-2; D gene uncertain. CDR1 is SGHTA, CDR2 FQGNSA, per germline. The CDR3 runs 13 residues. Deletions cut 3 bases from V and 3 bases from J, with 8 bases between. DNA of the CDR3: TGTGCCAGCAGCTTGGATCGACACTATGGCTACACCTTC. This encodes CASSLDRHYGYTF.

The chain joins TRBV9 to TRBJ2-1; possible D gene TRBD1, 6 bases. Trimming left V 4 bases short and J 2 bases short, with 13 bases between. Germline CDR1 is SGDLS and CDR2 is YYNGEE. The CDR3 spans 15 residues. CDR3 bases: TGTGCCAGCAGCTCTCAGACAGGAACCTACAATGAGCAGTTCTTC. Translation gives CASSSQTGTYNEQFF.

The V call is TRBV11-1, the J call TRBJ2-3; D assignment may be TRBD1 or TRBD2 (5 bases each). CDR1 is SGHAT, CDR2 FQDESV, per germline (reference sequence). The CDR3 spans 12 residues. V lost 5 bases to trimming and J lost 7 bases, with 10 bases between them. The chain's CDR3 is CASSLRDHTQYF. In DNA, the CDR3 is TGTGCCAGCAGCCTCAGGGACCATACGCAGTATTTT.

The rearrangement links TRBV30 to TRBJ1-1; D is uncertain. The CDR3 is 12 residues long. Trimming took off 1 base at V and 4 bases at J, with 7 bases between the two ends. CDR1 and CDR2 (germline): GTSNPN, SVGIG (reference sequence). Here the CDR3 reads CAWSARPTEAFF. In DNA, the CDR3 is TGTGCCTGGAGTGCCAGGCCCACTGAAGCTTTCTTT. The variable domain in full, completed from reference TRBV30 and TRBJ1-1, reads SQTIHQWPATLVQPVGSPLSLECTVEGTSNPNLYWYRQAAGRGLQLLFYSVGIGQISSEVPQNLSASRPQDRQFILSSKKLLLSDSGFYLCAWSARPTEAFFGQGTRLTVV.

This chain links TRBV11-2 with TRBJ2-2; D uncertain. The CDR3 sequence is 14 residues long. Per germline, CDR1 SGHAT and CDR2 FQNNGV. V was shortened by 0 bases and J by 5 bases, with 7 bases between the two germline ends. CDR3: CASSLDTSTGELFF. The CDR3 nucleotides read TGTGCCAGCAGCTTAGATACCTCGACCGGGGAGCTGTTTTTT. Full variable domain (outside the CDR3, taken from reference TRBV11-2 and TRBJ2-2): EAGVAQSPRYKIIEKRQSVAFWCNPISGHATLYWYQQILGQGPKLLIQFQNNGVVDDSQLPKDRFSAERLKGVDSTLKIQPAKLEDSAVYLCASSLDTSTGELFFGEGSRLTVL.